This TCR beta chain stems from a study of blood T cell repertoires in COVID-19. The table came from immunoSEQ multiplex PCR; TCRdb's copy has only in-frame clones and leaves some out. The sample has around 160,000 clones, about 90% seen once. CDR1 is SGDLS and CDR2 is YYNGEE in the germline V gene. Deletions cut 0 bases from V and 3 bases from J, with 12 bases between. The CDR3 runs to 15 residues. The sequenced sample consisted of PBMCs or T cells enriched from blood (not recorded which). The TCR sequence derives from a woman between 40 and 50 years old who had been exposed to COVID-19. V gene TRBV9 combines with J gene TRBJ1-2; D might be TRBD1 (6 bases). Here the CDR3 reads CASSVGGGRDYGYTF. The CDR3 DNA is TGTGCCAGCAGCGTAGGCGGGGGGCGCGACTATGGCTACACCTTC.